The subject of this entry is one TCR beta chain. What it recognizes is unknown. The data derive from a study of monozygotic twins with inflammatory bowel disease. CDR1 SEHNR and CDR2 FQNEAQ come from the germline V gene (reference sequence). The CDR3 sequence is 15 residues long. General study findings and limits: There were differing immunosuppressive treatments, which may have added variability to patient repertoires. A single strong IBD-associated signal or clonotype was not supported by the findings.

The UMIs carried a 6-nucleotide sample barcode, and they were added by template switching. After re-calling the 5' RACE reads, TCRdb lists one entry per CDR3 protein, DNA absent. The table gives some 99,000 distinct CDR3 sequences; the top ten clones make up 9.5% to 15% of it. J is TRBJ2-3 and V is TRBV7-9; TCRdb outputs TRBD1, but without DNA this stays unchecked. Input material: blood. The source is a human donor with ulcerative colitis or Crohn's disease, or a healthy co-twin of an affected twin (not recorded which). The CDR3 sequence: CASSSGTGGPDTQYF.